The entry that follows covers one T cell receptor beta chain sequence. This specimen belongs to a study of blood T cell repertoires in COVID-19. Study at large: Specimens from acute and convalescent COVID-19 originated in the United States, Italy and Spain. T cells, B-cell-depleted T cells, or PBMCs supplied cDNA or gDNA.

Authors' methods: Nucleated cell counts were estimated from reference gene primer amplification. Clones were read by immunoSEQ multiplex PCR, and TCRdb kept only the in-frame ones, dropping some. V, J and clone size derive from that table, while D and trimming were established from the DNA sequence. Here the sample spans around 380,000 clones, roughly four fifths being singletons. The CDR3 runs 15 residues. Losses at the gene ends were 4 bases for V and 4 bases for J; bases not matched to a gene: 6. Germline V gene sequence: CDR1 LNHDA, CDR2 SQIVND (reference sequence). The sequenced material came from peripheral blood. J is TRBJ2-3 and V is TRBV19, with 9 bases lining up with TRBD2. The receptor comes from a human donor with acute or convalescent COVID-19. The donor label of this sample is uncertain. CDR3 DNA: TGTGCCAGTAGTAGGTTTAGCGGGAGCGCAGATACGCAGTATTTT. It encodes CASSRFSGSADTQYF.